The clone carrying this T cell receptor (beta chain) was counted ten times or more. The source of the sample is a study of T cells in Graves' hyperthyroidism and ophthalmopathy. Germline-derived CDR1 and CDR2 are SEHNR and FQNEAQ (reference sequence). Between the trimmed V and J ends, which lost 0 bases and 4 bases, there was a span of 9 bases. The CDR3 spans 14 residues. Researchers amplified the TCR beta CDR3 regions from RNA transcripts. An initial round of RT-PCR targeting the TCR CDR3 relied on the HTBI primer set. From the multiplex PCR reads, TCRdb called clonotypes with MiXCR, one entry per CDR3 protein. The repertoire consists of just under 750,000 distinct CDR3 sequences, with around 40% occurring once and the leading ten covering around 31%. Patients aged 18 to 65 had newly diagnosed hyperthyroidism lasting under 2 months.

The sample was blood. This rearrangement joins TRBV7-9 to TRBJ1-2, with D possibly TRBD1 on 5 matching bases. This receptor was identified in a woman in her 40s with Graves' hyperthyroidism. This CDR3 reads CASSLAGVVYGYTF. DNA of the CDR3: TGTGCCAGCAGCTTAGCAGGGGTGGTCTATGGCTACACCTTC.